The 7 T cell receptor beta chains below come from one sample, sequenced in a study of blood T cell repertoires in COVID-19. Measured with immunoSEQ multiplex PCR; TCRdb has only the in-frame clones, and not every one. The sample yields around 25,000 clones, 88% seen once. The sequenced material came from peripheral blood. These receptors came from a woman aged 50 to 60 with active COVID-19.

This clone has only one observation. The chain is built from TRBV19 and TRBJ2-2; D is perhaps TRBD1 (5 bases). Germline-derived CDR1 and CDR2 are LNHDA and SQIVND (reference sequence). Trimming removed 1 base from V and 9 bases from J, with 6 bases in between. The CDR3 totals 12 residues. The CDR3 DNA reads TGTGCCAGTAGTATAGCAGGGTGGGAGCTGTTTTTT. Translation: CASSIAGWELFF. The full variable domain, with the rest looked up from reference TRBV19 and TRBJ2-2, is DGGITQSPKYLFRKEGQNVTLSCEQNLNHDAMYWYRQDPGQGLRLIYYSQIVNDFQKGDIAEGYSVSREKKESFPLTVTSAQKNPTAFYLCASSIAGWELFFGEGSRLTVL.

V usage is TRBV5-1 and J usage is TRBJ1-2, with no clear D. The V end was cut by 4 bases, the J end by 7 bases, with 14 bases between. The CDR3 has 13 amino acids. CDR1 SGHRS and CDR2 YFSETQ come from the germline V gene. The CDR3 loop is CASSPPGRGGYTF. In nucleotides, the CDR3 is TGCGCCAGCAGCCCACCAGGTCGGGGTGGCTACACCTTC.

The chain uses TRBV20-1 and TRBJ1-2; D is uncertain. The V gene's germline CDR1 is DFQATT and CDR2 SNEGSKA (reference sequence). The V end lost 3 bases, the J end lost 4 bases, and 18 bases lay between the germline ends. The CDR3 covers 15 residues. In DNA form, the CDR3 reads TGCAGTGCTAGTGATGAAGCCTTGGGAGGCTATGGCTACACCTTC. Amino acids: CSASDEALGGYGYTF.

DNA of the CDR3: TGTGCCAGCAGAGGGACAGGGGGCTCCTACGAGCAGTACTTC. Protein: CASRGTGGSYEQYF. The chain couples TRBV6-5 to TRBJ2-7; TRBD1 matches 11 bases. The germline gives CDR1 MNHEY, CDR2 SVGAGI. The CDR3 consists of 14 residues. The V segment lost 6 bases and the J segment 0 bases; nucleotides outside the gene matches: 1.

The chain employs TRBV7-6 and TRBJ2-7; 9 bases are a match to TRBD2. Looked up from germline, CDR1 is SGHVS and CDR2 is FNYEAQ. The J segment lost 3 bases and the V segment lost 2 bases, leaving 8 bases of the junction unmatched. This CDR3 region has 16 residues. CDR3 sequence: CASSLNRASGNYEQYF. In DNA, the CDR3 is TGTGCCAGCAGCTTAAACAGAGCTAGCGGGAACTACGAGCAGTACTTC.

The rearrangement joins TRBV5-1 to TRBJ1-2, with D maybe TRBD1 (5 bases). Germline V gene lookup returns CDR1 SGHRS and CDR2 YFSETQ. V dropped 2 bases and J dropped 4 bases, with 15 bases sitting between them. This CDR3 spans 15 amino acids. CDR3 residues: CASSLGDVGGYGYTF. The CDR3 coding sequence is TGCGCCAGCAGCTTAGGGGACGTCGGGGGCTATGGCTACACCTTC.

V usage is TRBV3-1 (or the pseudogene TRBV3-2) and J usage is TRBJ2-7, with D perhaps matching TRBD2 (5 bases). The V gene lost 1 base and the J gene lost 3 bases, with 10 bases spanning the gap. Germline CDR1 and CDR2: LGHDT and YNNKEL (reference sequence). This CDR3 is 14 amino acids long. CDR3 in DNA: TGTGCCAGCAGCCAAGCCGGGATAAGCTACGAGCAGTACTTC. Amino acid sequence: CASSQAGISYEQYF.